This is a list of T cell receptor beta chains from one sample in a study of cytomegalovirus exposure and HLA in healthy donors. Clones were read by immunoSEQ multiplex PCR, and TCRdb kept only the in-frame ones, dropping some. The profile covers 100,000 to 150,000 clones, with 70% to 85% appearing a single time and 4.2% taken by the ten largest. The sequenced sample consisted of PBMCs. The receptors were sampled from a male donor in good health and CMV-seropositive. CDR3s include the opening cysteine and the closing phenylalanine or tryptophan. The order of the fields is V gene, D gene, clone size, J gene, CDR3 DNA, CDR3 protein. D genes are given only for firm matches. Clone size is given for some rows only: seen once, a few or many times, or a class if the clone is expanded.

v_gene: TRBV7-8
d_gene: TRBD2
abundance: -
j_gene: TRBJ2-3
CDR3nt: TGTGCCAGCAGCTTAAGCCTAGCGGTCACAGATACGCAGTATTTT
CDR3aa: CASSLSLAVTDTQYF

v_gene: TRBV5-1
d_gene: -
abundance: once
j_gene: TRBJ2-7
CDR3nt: TGCGCCAGCAGGGAACAGGTAAACGAGCAGTACTTC
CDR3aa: CASREQVNEQYF

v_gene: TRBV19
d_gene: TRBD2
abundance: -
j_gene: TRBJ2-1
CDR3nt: TGTGCCAGTAGGGGGTGGACTAGCGGACTCAATGAGCAGTTCTTC
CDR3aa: CASRGWTSGLNEQFF

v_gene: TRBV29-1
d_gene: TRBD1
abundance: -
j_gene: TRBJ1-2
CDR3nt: TGCAGCGTTCGAGTAGTAGGACAGGGTAAAATTTGCTACACCTTC
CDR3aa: CSVRVVGQGKICYTF

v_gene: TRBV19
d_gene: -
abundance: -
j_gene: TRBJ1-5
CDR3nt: TGTGCCAGTAGTAGGCAGGCTGATCAGCCCCAGCATTTT
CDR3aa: CASSRQADQPQHF

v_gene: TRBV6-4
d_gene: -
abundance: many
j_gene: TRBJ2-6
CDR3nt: TGTGCCAGCAGTGAAGGGGAGGCCAACGTCCTGACTTTC
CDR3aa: CASSEGEANVLTF

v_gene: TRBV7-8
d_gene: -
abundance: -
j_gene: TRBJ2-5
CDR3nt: TGTGCCAGCAGCTTCCGGGACTCCCAAGAGACCCAGTACTTC
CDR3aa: CASSFRDSQETQYF

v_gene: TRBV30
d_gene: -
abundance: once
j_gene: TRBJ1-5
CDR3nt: TGTGCCTGGAGTGCGGGATCACATCAGCCCCAGCATTTT
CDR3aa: CAWSAGSHQPQHF

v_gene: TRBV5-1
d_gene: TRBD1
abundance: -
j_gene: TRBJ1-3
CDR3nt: TGCGCCAGCAGTTGGACCGGAGGACAGGGCAACACCATATATTTT
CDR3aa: CASSWTGGQGNTIYF

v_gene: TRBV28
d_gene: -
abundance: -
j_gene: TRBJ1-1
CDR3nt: TGTGCCAGCAGAATACATCGCGGCACTGAAGCTTTCTTT
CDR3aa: CASRIHRGTEAFF

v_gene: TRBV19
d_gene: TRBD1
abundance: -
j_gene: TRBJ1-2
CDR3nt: TGTGCCAGTAGGAGGGACAGTGTAAGCCTAAACTATGGCTACACCTTC
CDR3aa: CASRRDSVSLNYGYTF

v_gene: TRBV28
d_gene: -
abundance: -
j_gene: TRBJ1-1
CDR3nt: TGTGCCAGCAGTTTATCGGGACACTCAAGGACTGAAGCTTTCTTT
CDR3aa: CASSLSGHSRTEAFF

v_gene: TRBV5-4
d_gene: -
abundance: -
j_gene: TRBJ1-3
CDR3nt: TGTGCCAGCAGCTCCACCCAGGGTTCAAACACCATATATTTT
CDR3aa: CASSSTQGSNTIYF

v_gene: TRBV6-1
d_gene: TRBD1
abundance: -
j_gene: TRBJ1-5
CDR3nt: TGTGCCAGCACCACAGGGGGGATTCAGCCCCAGCATTTT
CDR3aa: CASTTGGIQPQHF

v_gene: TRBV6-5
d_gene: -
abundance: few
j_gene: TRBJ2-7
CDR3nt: TGTGCCAGCAGTTCTAGATTAAGCTACGAGCAGTACTTC
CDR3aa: CASSSRLSYEQYF

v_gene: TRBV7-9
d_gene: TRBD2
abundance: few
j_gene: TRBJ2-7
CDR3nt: TGTTCCAGCAGCCCGGGAGGCAGTGCCTACGAGCAGTACTTC
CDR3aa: CSSSPGGSAYEQYF

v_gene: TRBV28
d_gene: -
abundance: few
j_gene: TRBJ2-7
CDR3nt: TGTGCCAGCAGTTTTCAGGGCCTGCACGAGCAGTACTTC
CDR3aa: CASSFQGLHEQYF

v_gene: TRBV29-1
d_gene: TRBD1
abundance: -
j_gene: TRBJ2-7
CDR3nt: TGCAGCGCCGGGGACAGCCCCTACGAGCAGTACTTC
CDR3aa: CSAGDSPYEQYF

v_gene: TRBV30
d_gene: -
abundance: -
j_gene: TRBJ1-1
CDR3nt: TGTGCCTGGAAAAAAACCAGGGCCCTGAACACTGAAGCTTTCTTT
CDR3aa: CAWKKTRALNTEAFF

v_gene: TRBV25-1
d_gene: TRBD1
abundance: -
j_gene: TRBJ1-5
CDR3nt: TGTGCCAGCAGTGAGTTTGGGACAGGGAATCAGCCCCAGCATTTT
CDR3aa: CASSEFGTGNQPQHF

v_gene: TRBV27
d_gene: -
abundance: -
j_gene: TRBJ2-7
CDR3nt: TGTGCCAGCAGTTTATTTGGAGGACAGCGTTCCTACGAGCAGTACTTC
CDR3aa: CASSLFGGQRSYEQYF

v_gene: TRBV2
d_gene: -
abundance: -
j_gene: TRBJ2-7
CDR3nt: TGTGCCAGCAGTGAGCGGTTCTTCTACGAGCAGTACTTC
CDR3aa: CASSERFFYEQYF

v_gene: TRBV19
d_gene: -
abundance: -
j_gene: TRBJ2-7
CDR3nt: TGTGCCAGTAGTATGATCGCCGGAGGGGGCTTCAACGAGCAGTACTTC
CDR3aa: CASSMIAGGGFNEQYF